Listed here are 19 T cell receptor beta chains from one sample, sequenced in a study of human T cells and chemical hapten exposure. MiXCR, applied by TCRdb to the 5' RACE reads, yields one record per CDR3 protein. The table lists 75,000 or so distinct CDR3 sequences, approximately 15% of them singletons. The template was total RNA from unfractionated whole blood. All receptors come from a female donor in good health.

This rearrangement joins TRBV12-3 or TRBV12-4 to TRBJ2-1; 9 positions match TRBD2. V trimming: 0 bases; J trimming: 6 bases; junction bases outside the gene matches: 15. This CDR3 region has 19 residues. The CDR3 bases are TGTGCCAGCAGTTTAGCGGGTAGCGGGAGAAAGCGATATAGCAATGAGCAGTTCTTC. Protein: CASSLAGSGRKRYSNEQFF.

The chain links TRBV27 to TRBJ1-1, with 9 bases fitting TRBD1. This CDR3 contains 17 residues. The germline CDR1 and CDR2 sequences are MNHEY and SMNVEV (reference sequence). The V gene end was trimmed by 6 bases and the J gene end by 0 bases; junction bases not matched to a gene: 11. CDR3 sequence (DNA): TGTGCCAGCAGCCAACGGGGACAGGGAAACATGAACACTGAAGCTTTCTTT. Protein sequence: CASSQRGQGNMNTEAFF.

This clonotype was observed a few times. The gene calls are TRBV19 and TRBJ2-1; D possibly corresponds to TRBD1 (6 bases). This CDR3 has 15 amino acids. V dropped 2 bases and J dropped 6 bases, with 14 bases sitting between them. The V gene's germline CDR1 is LNHDA and CDR2 SQIVND (reference sequence). CDR3 nucleotides: TGTGCCAGTAGTATACCAGGGGCCGGTATCAATGAGCAGTTCTTC. Protein product: CASSIPGAGINEQFF.

The chain employs TRBV5-1 and TRBJ2-1, with D perhaps matching TRBD2 (6 bases). Germline V gene sequence: CDR1 SGHRS, CDR2 YFSETQ. Trimming pared 0 bases from V and 7 bases from J, leaving 11 bases between. The CDR3 has 14 amino acids. CDR3 loop: CASSLVGRENEQFF. In nucleotides, the CDR3 is TGCGCCAGCAGCTTGGTGGGGCGGGAAAATGAGCAGTTCTTC.

The rearrangement links TRBV25-1 to TRBJ2-1, with 7 bases lining up with TRBD2. J was trimmed by 8 bases and V by 4 bases; bases with no gene match: 26. Germline V gives CDR1 MGHDK, CDR2 SYGVNS. This CDR3 is built from 20 residues. This CDR3 is CASSAWGGVVGRYGGDEQFF. CDR3 DNA sequence: TGTGCCAGCAGTGCCTGGGGGGGGGTGGTCGGGAGGTATGGTGGAGATGAGCAGTTCTTC.

This chain's CDR3 is CASSTQLAGLSNEQFF. CDR3 coding DNA: TGCGCCAGCAGCACCCAACTAGCGGGGCTTTCCAATGAGCAGTTCTTC. The J gene is TRBJ2-1, the V gene TRBV5-1, with TRBD2 matching 10 bases. The germline gives CDR1 SGHRS, CDR2 YFSETQ. The CDR3 is made up of 16 amino acids. V shed 4 bases and J 6 bases; nucleotides not matched to a gene: 10.

The CDR3 sequence: CATRNGRPTTDTQYF. CDR3 DNA sequence: TGCGCCACCCGAAATGGGAGGCCTACCACAGATACGCAGTATTTT. This chain links TRBV5-1 with TRBJ2-3, with D possibly matching TRBD2 (6 bases). Germline V gene sequence: CDR1 SGHRS, CDR2 YFSETQ. There are 15 residues in the CDR3. Deletions cut 9 bases from V and 2 bases from J, with 19 bases between.

This clonotype was seen only a few times. V usage is TRBV11-2 and J usage is TRBJ1-1; perhaps TRBD1 as D (5 bases). Germline V gene data show CDR1 as SGHAT and CDR2 as FQNNGV. The ends were cut back, 4 bases at V and 1 base at J, with 10 bases in the middle. This CDR3 region has 14 residues. This chain's CDR3 is CASSSIRGNTEAFF. DNA of the CDR3: TGTGCCAGCAGCTCCATAAGGGGGAACACTGAAGCTTTCTTT.

CDR3 residues: CASSLNRGDGYTF. CDR3 coding DNA: TGTGCCAGCAGCTTAAACAGGGGGGATGGCTACACCTTC. V and J are TRBV7-2 and TRBJ1-2; 8 bases align to TRBD1. The CDR3 is made up of 13 amino acids. With V trimmed by 2 bases and J by 6 bases, 2 bases remained unmatched. Germline V gene lookup returns CDR1 SGHTA and CDR2 FQGNSA.

The chain joins TRBV28 to TRBJ1-2; D gene uncertain. There are 13 residues in the CDR3. The germline V and J ends were trimmed by 6 bases and 4 bases, with 12 bases remaining between them. Germline-derived CDR1 and CDR2 are MDHEN and SYDVKM. The DNA for the CDR3 is TGTGCCAGCAGCCGGACGGTCGGCTATGGCTACACCTTC. Residues: CASSRTVGYGYTF.

The V call is TRBV19, the J call TRBJ2-7, with 7 positions matching TRBD1. This CDR3 has 14 residues. Germline V CDR1 and CDR2: LNHDA, SQIVND (reference sequence). V lost 2 bases, J lost 3 bases, and 4 bases stayed unmatched. In DNA form, the CDR3 reads TGTGCCAGTAGTATATCCGGGACAGTCTACGAGCAGTACTTC. It translates to CASSISGTVYEQYF.

The chain carries TRBV12-3 or TRBV12-4 and TRBJ1-2; the D gene is possibly TRBD1 (5 bases). The CDR3 runs to 15 residues. The ends were cut back, 6 bases at V and 5 bases at J, with 19 bases in the middle. CDR3 amino acids: CASSPAEGRFYGYTF. Written as DNA, the CDR3 is TGTGCCAGCAGCCCTGCGGAGGGGCGTTTTTATGGCTACACCTTC.

The gene calls are TRBV6-2 or TRBV6-3 and TRBJ2-7, with D perhaps TRBD1 or TRBD2 (5 bases each). V lost 6 bases to trimming and J lost 1 base, with 16 bases between them. The CDR3 extends over 15 amino acids. Per germline, CDR1 MNHEY and CDR2 SVGEGT. CDR3 protein: CASRASPGRSYEQYF. In DNA form, the CDR3 reads TGTGCCAGCAGAGCTTCACCGGGACGTTCCTACGAGCAGTACTTC.

This clonotype was counted between two and nine times. The V call is TRBV20-1, the J call TRBJ1-6; no reliable D call. Germline assignment: CDR1 DFQATT and CDR2 SNEGSKA (reference sequence). CDR3 length: 15 amino acids. Trimming removed 3 bases from V and 6 bases from J, with 15 bases in between. This chain's CDR3 is CSARADPRPNSPLHF. The CDR3 DNA reads TGCAGTGCTAGGGCCGACCCACGACCTAATTCACCCCTCCACTTT.

This clonotype came up many times. The V gene is TRBV30, the J gene TRBJ1-1, with D perhaps matching TRBD1 (6 bases). The CDR3 is 16 residues long. In germline, CDR1 is GTSNPN, CDR2 SVGIG (reference sequence). Trimming removed 4 bases from V and 0 bases from J, with 18 bases in between. This CDR3 is CAWKPSTGQMNTEAFF. The CDR3 coding sequence is TGTGCCTGGAAACCTTCGACAGGCCAGATGAACACTGAAGCTTTCTTT. Filled out from reference TRBV30 and TRBJ1-1, the complete variable domain reads SQTIHQWPATLVQPVGSPLSLECTVEGTSNPNLYWYRQAAGRGLQLLFYSVGIGQISSEVPQNLSASRPQDRQFILSSKKLLLSDSGFYLCAWKPSTGQMNTEAFFGQGTRLTVV.

This clonotype was recorded a few times. The chain is built from TRBV7-2 and TRBJ2-5; D unclear. Germline CDR1 and CDR2: SGHTA and FQGNSA. V shed 5 bases and J shed 5 bases, with 12 bases lying between them. CDR3 length: 13 residues. The CDR3 loop reads CASSARPRETQYF. The CDR3 DNA follows: TGTGCCAGCAGCGCCCGACCCAGGGAGACCCAGTACTTC.

As for this clonotype: The junction departs from germline at one end; a sequencing error may be responsible. The rearrangement joins TRBV7-7 to TRBJ2-1, with unresolved D. CDR1 is SSHAT, CDR2 FNYEAQ, per germline (reference sequence). The CDR3 covers 13 residues. The CDR3 here is CASSSQPADEQFF. CDR3 bases: TGTGCTAGCAGTTCTCAACCGGCGGATGAGCAGTTCTTC.

The chain is built from TRBV20-1 and TRBJ1-1, with 7 bases that match TRBD1. The length of the CDR3 is 13 residues. Trimming took 7 bases from V and 8 from J; bases not matched to a gene: 13. The germline V gene has CDR1 DFQATT and CDR2 SNEGSKA (reference sequence). CDR3 region: CSVPQTGTEEAFF. DNA for the CDR3: TGCAGTGTCCCACAGACAGGGACCGAAGAAGCTTTCTTT.

The chain uses TRBV7-2 and TRBJ2-1, with a tentative D call TRBD2 (6 bases). This CDR3 contains 19 residues. V was trimmed by 1 base and J by 0 bases, leaving 19 bases between them. Germline V gene lookup returns CDR1 SGHTA and CDR2 FQGNSA. The CDR3 DNA sequence: TGTGCCAGCAGCTTAGTAGGAACGGGAGTTTGGACCTCCTACAATGAGCAGTTCTTC. Its translation: CASSLVGTGVWTSYNEQFF.